This T cell receptor (beta chain) was found in a study of blood T cell repertoires in COVID-19. Study-level background: Researchers got acute and convalescent COVID-19 samples from the United States, Italy and Spain. In each case, the material was cDNA or gDNA derived from T cells, B-cell-depleted T cells, or PBMCs.

The CDR3 contains 15 residues. V was clipped by 5 bases and J by 2 bases, with 13 bases between them. Germline loops: CDR1 MDHEN, CDR2 SYDVKM. In the study's own analysis: Estimation of nucleated cell counts was performed using reference gene primer amplification. Some clones are missing from TCRdb's copy, which holds only in-frame ones; the method was immunoSEQ multiplex PCR. That table is the source of V, J and clone size, and D and trimming were worked out from the DNA. The sample consists of around 400,000 clones, roughly nine tenths of them appearing once. The chain joins TRBV28 to TRBJ2-1; tentative D call: TRBD1 (5 bases). The TCR comes from a man aged 35 to 55 with acute or convalescent COVID-19. The specimen was peripheral blood. The CDR3 DNA is TGTGCCAGCAGTACGCTCAGGGAAACCTACAATGAGCAGTTCTTC. Translating it yields CASSTLRETYNEQFF.